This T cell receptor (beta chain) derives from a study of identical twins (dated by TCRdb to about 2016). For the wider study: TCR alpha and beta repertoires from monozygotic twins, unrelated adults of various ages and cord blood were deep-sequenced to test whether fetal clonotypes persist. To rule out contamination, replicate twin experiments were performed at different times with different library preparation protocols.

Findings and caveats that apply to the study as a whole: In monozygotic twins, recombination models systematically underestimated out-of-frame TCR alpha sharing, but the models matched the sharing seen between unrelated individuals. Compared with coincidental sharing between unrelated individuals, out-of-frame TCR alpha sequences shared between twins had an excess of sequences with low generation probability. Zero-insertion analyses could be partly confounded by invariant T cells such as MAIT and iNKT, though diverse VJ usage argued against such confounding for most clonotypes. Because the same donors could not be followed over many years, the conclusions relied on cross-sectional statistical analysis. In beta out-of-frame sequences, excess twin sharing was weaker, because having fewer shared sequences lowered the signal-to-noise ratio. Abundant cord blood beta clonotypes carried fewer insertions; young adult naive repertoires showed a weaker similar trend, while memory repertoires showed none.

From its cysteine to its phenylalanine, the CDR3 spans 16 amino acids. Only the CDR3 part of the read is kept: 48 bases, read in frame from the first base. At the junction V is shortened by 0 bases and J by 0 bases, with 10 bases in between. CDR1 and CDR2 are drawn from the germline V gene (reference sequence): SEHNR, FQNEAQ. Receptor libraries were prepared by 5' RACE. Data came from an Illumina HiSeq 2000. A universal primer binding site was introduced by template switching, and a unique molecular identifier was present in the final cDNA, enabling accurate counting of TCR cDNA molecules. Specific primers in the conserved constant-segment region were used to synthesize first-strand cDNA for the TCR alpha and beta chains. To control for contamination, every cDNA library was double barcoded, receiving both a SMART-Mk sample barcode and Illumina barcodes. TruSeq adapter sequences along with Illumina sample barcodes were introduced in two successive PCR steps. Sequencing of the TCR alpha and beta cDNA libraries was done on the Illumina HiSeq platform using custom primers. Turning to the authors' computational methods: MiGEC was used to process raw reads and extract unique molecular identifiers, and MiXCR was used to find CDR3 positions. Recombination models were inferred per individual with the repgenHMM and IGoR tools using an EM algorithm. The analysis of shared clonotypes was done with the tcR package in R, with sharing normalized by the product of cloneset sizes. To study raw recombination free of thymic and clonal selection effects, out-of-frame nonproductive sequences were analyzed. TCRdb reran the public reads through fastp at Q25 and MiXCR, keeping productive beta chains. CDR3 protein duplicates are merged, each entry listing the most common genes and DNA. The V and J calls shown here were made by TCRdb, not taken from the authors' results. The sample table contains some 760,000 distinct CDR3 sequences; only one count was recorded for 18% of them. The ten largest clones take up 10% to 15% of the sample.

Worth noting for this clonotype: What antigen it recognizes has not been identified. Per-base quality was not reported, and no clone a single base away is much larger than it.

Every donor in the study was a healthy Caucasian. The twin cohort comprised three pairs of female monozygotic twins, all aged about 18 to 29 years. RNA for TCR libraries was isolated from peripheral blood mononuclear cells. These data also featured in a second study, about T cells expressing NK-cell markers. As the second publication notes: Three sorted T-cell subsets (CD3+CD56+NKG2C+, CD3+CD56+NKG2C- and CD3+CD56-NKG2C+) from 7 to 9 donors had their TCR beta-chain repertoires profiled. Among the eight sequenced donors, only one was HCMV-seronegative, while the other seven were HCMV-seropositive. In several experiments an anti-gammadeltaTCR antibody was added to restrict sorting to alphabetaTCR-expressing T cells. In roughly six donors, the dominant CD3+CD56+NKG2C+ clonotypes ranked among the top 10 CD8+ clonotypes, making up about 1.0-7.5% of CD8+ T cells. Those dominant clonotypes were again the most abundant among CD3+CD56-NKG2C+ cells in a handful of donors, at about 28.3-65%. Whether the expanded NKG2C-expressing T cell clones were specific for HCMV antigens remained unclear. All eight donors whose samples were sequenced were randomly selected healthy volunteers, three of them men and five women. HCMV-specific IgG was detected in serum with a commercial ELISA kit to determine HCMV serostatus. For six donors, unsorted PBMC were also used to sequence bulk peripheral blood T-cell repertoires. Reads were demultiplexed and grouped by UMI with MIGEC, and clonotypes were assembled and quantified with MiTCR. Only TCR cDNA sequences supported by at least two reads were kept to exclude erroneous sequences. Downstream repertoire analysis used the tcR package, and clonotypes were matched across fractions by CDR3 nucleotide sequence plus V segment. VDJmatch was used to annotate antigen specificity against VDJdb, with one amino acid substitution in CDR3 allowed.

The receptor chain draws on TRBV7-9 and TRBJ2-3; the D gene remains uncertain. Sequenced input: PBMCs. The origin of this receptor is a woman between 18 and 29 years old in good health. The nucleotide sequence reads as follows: TGTGCCAGCAGCTTAGCGAGGAGCCCCAGCACAGATACGCAGTATTTT. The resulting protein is CASSLARSPSTDTQYF.